Listed below are T cell receptor beta chains from one sample, sequenced in a study of blood T cell repertoires in COVID-19. Measured with immunoSEQ multiplex PCR; TCRdb has only the in-frame clones, and not every one. Counted here are 240,000 or so clones, 86% occurring once; the ten biggest clones make up more than 2%. Sample: PBMCs or T cells enriched from blood (not recorded which). The receptors here all came from a woman aged 45-65 years who had recovered from COVID-19. CDR3s include the opening cysteine and the closing phenylalanine or tryptophan. The order of the fields is CDR3 DNA, CDR3 protein, CDR3 length, V gene, J gene, clone size, D gene. The D gene is left open where the match is weak. Some rows have no size entry. The others give once, few or many, or a class for an expanded clone.

cdr3_nt: TGTGCCAGCAGCCCGGGACTAGCGGGAAACGAGCAGTACTTC; cdr3_aa: CASSPGLAGNEQYF; cdr3_length: 14; v_call: TRBV28; j_call: TRBJ2-7; clone_size: few; d_call: TRBD2
cdr3_nt: TGTGCCAGCAGTTCCACGGGACAGGGAAGCACTGAAGCTTTCTTT; cdr3_aa: CASSSTGQGSTEAFF; cdr3_length: 15; v_call: TRBV6-2/TRBV6-3; j_call: TRBJ1-1; clone_size: .; d_call: TRBD1
cdr3_nt: TGTGCCAGCTCACCACCCTCGGGGGCAGATACGCAGTATTTT; cdr3_aa: CASSPPSGADTQYF; cdr3_length: 14; v_call: TRBV18; j_call: TRBJ2-3; clone_size: .; d_call: .
cdr3_nt: TGTGCCAGCAGCCATAAGCGGGGGGGTTGGTCACCCCTCCACTTT; cdr3_aa: CASSHKRGGWSPLHF; cdr3_length: 15; v_call: TRBV3-1/TRBV3-2; j_call: TRBJ1-6; clone_size: .; d_call: .
cdr3_nt: TGTGCCAGCAGCCGAGGAGCGAATGAGCAGTTCTTC; cdr3_aa: CASSRGANEQFF; cdr3_length: 12; v_call: TRBV12-3/TRBV12-4; j_call: TRBJ2-1; clone_size: many; d_call: .
cdr3_nt: TGTGCCAGCAGCTGGGAAAGCGGGAGACAGTTCTTC; cdr3_aa: CASSWESGRQFF; cdr3_length: 12; v_call: TRBV13; j_call: TRBJ2-1; clone_size: .; d_call: TRBD2
cdr3_nt: TGTGCCAGCAGGAGGGACAGCTACAATCAGCCCCAGCATTTT; cdr3_aa: CASRRDSYNQPQHF; cdr3_length: 14; v_call: TRBV6-5; j_call: TRBJ1-5; clone_size: .; d_call: TRBD1
cdr3_nt: TGCGCCAGCAGCGTAACAGGGGTGACGAACACTGAAGCTTTCTTT; cdr3_aa: CASSVTGVTNTEAFF; cdr3_length: 15; v_call: TRBV5-1; j_call: TRBJ1-1; clone_size: .; d_call: TRBD1
cdr3_nt: TGTGCCAGCAGCATCCGGGACATACCGTCCTACGAGCAGTACTTC; cdr3_aa: CASSIRDIPSYEQYF; cdr3_length: 15; v_call: TRBV3-1/TRBV3-2; j_call: TRBJ2-7; clone_size: .; d_call: .
cdr3_nt: TGTGCCAGCAGTTTTGGGACAGGGATAAACTATGGCTACACCTTC; cdr3_aa: CASSFGTGINYGYTF; cdr3_length: 15; v_call: TRBV28; j_call: TRBJ1-2; clone_size: .; d_call: TRBD1
cdr3_nt: TGTGCCAGCACTTGGACAGGGGCGCTTGGAAACACCATATATTTT; cdr3_aa: CASTWTGALGNTIYF; cdr3_length: 15; v_call: TRBV18; j_call: TRBJ1-3; clone_size: .; d_call: TRBD1
cdr3_nt: TGTGCCAGTAACGACGGACAGGGGAACTATGGCTACACCTTC; cdr3_aa: CASNDGQGNYGYTF; cdr3_length: 14; v_call: TRBV19; j_call: TRBJ1-2; clone_size: .; d_call: TRBD1
cdr3_nt: TGTGCCAGCAGCCTCCAGGGGTTTGGGACAGATACGCAGTATTTT; cdr3_aa: CASSLQGFGTDTQYF; cdr3_length: 15; v_call: TRBV6-2/TRBV6-3; j_call: TRBJ2-3; clone_size: .; d_call: .
cdr3_nt: TGTGCCAGCAGCTTGCGCCTAGCGAACTACGAGCAGTACTTC; cdr3_aa: CASSLRLANYEQYF; cdr3_length: 14; v_call: TRBV5-5; j_call: TRBJ2-7; clone_size: .; d_call: .
cdr3_nt: TGTGCCAGCAGCCCGCGACAGGGGGGGGGCACTGAAGCTTTCTTT; cdr3_aa: CASSPRQGGGTEAFF; cdr3_length: 15; v_call: TRBV9; j_call: TRBJ1-1; clone_size: .; d_call: TRBD1
cdr3_nt: TGTGCCAGCAGCTTAGCGAGGCCTGAAAGTGAAGCTTTCTTT; cdr3_aa: CASSLARPESEAFF; cdr3_length: 14; v_call: TRBV7-2; j_call: TRBJ1-1; clone_size: .; d_call: .
cdr3_nt: TGTGCCAGCTCACCCCTGGGCAATCCGGACAGAACTTCCTCTGGAAACACCATATATTTT; cdr3_aa: CASSPLGNPDRTSSGNTIYF; cdr3_length: 20; v_call: TRBV18; j_call: TRBJ1-3; clone_size: .; d_call: .
cdr3_nt: TGTGCCAGCAGCCACCCTCAGGGGGCGAGGTATGGCTACACCTTC; cdr3_aa: CASSHPQGARYGYTF; cdr3_length: 15; v_call: TRBV6-6; j_call: TRBJ1-2; clone_size: .; d_call: TRBD1
cdr3_nt: TGTGCCATCAGTGGATCGGAGGGGAATGGCTACACCTTC; cdr3_aa: CAISGSEGNGYTF; cdr3_length: 13; v_call: TRBV10-3; j_call: TRBJ1-2; clone_size: .; d_call: .
cdr3_nt: TGTGCCAGCAGCGTAGTGCCCAGCGGGGGGGTCGGGGAGCAGTTCTTC; cdr3_aa: CASSVVPSGGVGEQFF; cdr3_length: 16; v_call: TRBV9; j_call: TRBJ2-1; clone_size: .; d_call: TRBD2